The 24 T cell receptor beta chains given below trace back to one sample, sequenced in a study of tissue T cells after allogeneic stem cell transplantation. Data came from immunoSEQ multiplex PCR; TCRdb stores just in-frame clones and leaves some out. The sample shows more than 10,000 clones, around two fifths of them seen only once. Specified time point: mouse harvest day 7 after allogeneic transplant. Mouse grafts combined 10^7 T-cell-depleted bone marrow cells with 10^6 splenic CD5+ T cells. Sequenced material: skin. The receptor set was obtained from a female BALB/c mouse given C57BL/6 T cells with graft-versus-host disease after an allogeneic hematopoietic cell transplant.

Worth noting for this clone: Mouse germline and gene names are used. The read terminates 1 residue before the CDR3 end, so the remaining end is supplied by the germline J gene. The gene calls are TRBV19 and TRBJ1-3, with D possibly matching TRBD1 (6 bases). The V gene's germline CDR1 is FNHDT and CDR2 SITEND (reference sequence). CDR3 length equals 14 residues. V lost 3 bases to trimming and J lost 0 bases, with 7 bases between them. The CDR3 region is CASSNRVSGNTLYF. Incomplete CDR3 DNA: TGTGCCAGCAGTAACAGGGTTTCTGGAAATACGCTCTAT.

As for this clone: Mouse gene names apply. The read ends 1 residue before the CDR3 terminus; that terminus is restored from the germline J gene. V gene TRBV26 combines with J gene TRBJ2-4; no definite D call. Germline lookup yields CDR1 KGHPV and CDR2 FQNQEV (reference sequence). This CDR3 comprises 13 residues. Trimming took 4 bases from V and 0 from J, leaving 5 bases between them. The CDR3 loop is CASSPISQNTLYF. The CDR3 DNA, read in part, is TGTGCCAGCAGTCCAATTAGTCAAAACACCTTGTAC.

Turning to this clone: Gene names and germline match the mouse. The CDR3 end falls 1 residue outside the read, so it is completed with the germline J gene. V is TRBV26 and J is TRBJ1-2, with a possible D match to TRBD1 (6 bases). V was pared by 2 bases and J by 0 bases, with 7 bases between. The CDR3 has 14 amino acids. Germline-derived CDR1 and CDR2 are KGHPV and FQNQEV (reference sequence). Partial CDR3 DNA: TGTGCCAGCAGTCTGCAGGGGCCAAACTCCGACTACACC. It codes for CASSLQGPNSDYT. In full, the CDR3 reads CASSLQGPNSDYTF.

This clone is medium-sized within its sample. Gene names and germline refer to mouse. The read falls 1 residue short of the CDR3 end, and the missing part is taken from the germline J gene. Other DNA sequences in the sample encode the same CDR3. J is TRBJ2-1 and V is TRBV26; D gene uncertain. Trimming removed 0 bases from V and 7 bases from J, with 7 bases in between. Germline assignment: CDR1 KGHPV and CDR2 FQNQEV (reference sequence). The CDR3 extends over 13 amino acids. CDR3 in amino acids: CASSLSPGAEQFF. The CDR3 bases that were read are TGTGCCAGCAGTCTGTCGCCGGGCGCTGAGCAGTTC.

A remark on this clone: The gene names given are mouse names. The DNA ends 1 residue before the CDR3 does, and the rest of the CDR3 is filled in from the germline J gene. This chain joins TRBV26 and TRBJ1-4; tentatively, D is TRBD1 (6 bases). Germline CDR1 is KGHPV and CDR2 is FQNQEV (reference sequence). This CDR3 contains 15 residues. V dropped 3 bases and J dropped 0 bases, with 8 bases sitting between them. Here the CDR3 reads CASSLGQFSNERLFF. The CDR3 bases that were read are TGTGCCAGCAGTCTCGGACAGTTTTCCAACGAAAGATTATTT.

This clone was seen a handful of times. Gene names follow the mouse nomenclature. Sequencing ends 1 residue short of the CDR3 end; the germline J gene provides the rest. The chain uses TRBV1 and TRBJ2-3, with a tentative D call TRBD1 (6 bases). V gave up 4 bases and J gave up 5 bases, with 7 bases separating them. This CDR3 is built from 12 residues. CDR1 is NSQYPW and CDR2 is LRSPGD in the germline V gene (reference sequence). Partial CDR3 DNA: TGCACCTGCAGTGAACAGGGAGAAACGCTGTAT. Encoded protein: CTCSEQGETLY. The entire CDR3 protein reads CTCSEQGETLYF.

Note on this clone: The gene names here belong to mouse. The missing CDR3 end, 1 residue past where the read stops, is filled in from the germline J gene. V usage is TRBV5 and J usage is TRBJ1-1; D might be TRBD1 (6 bases). The CDR3 extends over 15 amino acids. In germline, CDR1 is LGHNA, CDR2 YNLKQL (reference sequence). Between the trimmed V and J ends, which lost 0 bases and 0 bases, there was a span of 8 bases. The CDR3 sequence is CASSQEGAANTEVFF. Incomplete CDR3 DNA: TGTGCCAGCAGCCAAGAGGGGGCGGCAAACACAGAAGTCTTC.

Sample share makes this clone medium-sized. Gene and germline names: mouse. Sequencing ends 1 residue short of the CDR3 end; the germline J gene provides the rest. The rearrangement links TRBV26 to TRBJ2-1; 7 bases line up with TRBD2. Germline-derived CDR1 and CDR2 are KGHPV and FQNQEV (reference sequence). The CDR3 is 14 amino acids. With 5 bases clipped from V and 3 bases from J, the junction kept 4 bases outside the gene matches. Partial CDR3 DNA: TGTGCCAGCAGTACGACTGGGAGCTATGCTGAGCAGTTC. Residues: CASSTTGSYAEQF. The complete CDR3 sequence is CASSTTGSYAEQFF.

Remarks on this clone: Gene names are the mouse ones. The read comes to an end 1 residue before the CDR3 does, leaving the germline J gene to fill in the end. The genes are TRBV3 and TRBJ2-1; D not resolved. This CDR3 has 14 residues. The V gene's germline CDR1 is SNHLY and CDR2 FYNGKV (reference sequence). V was pared by 2 bases and J by 0 bases, with 5 bases between. The CDR3 here is CASSLRYNYAEQFF. CDR3 DNA, as far as it was read: TGTGCCAGCAGCTTACGGTATAACTATGCTGAGCAGTTC.

Remarks on this clone: Each gene name is a mouse one. The read ends 1 residue shy of where the CDR3 ends; the end is completed using the germline J gene. This sequence joins TRBV13-2 and TRBJ2-4; no reliable D call. The CDR3 runs to 12 residues. Germline V lookup: CDR1 NNHNN, CDR2 SYGAGS (reference sequence). The V end lost 6 bases, the J end lost 0 bases, and 5 bases lay between the germline ends. The chain's CDR3 is CASAESQNTLYF. The part of the CDR3 DNA that was read is TGTGCCAGCGCTGAAAGTCAAAACACCTTGTAC.

This clone was counted only a few times. Mouse gene names and germline throughout. The read finishes 1 residue shy of the CDR3 end, and the germline J gene is used to complete it. This chain uses TRBV1 with TRBJ2-1; 7 nucleotides agree with TRBD1. The CDR3 contains 16 residues. From germline, CDR1 is NSQYPW and CDR2 LRSPGD (reference sequence). V dropped 0 bases and J dropped 4; count of bases not matched to a gene: 6. Incomplete CDR3 DNA: TGCACCTGCAGTGCAGACCCGACAGGGTGGTATGCTGAGCAGTTC. Translated: CTCSADPTGWYAEQF. The full CDR3 protein is CTCSADPTGWYAEQFF.

Details on this clone: Genes and germline come from the mouse. The read stops 1 residue short of the end of the CDR3; the missing end is completed from the germline J gene. The rearrangement links TRBV26 to TRBJ1-2; D perhaps matches TRBD1 (6 bases). Trimming shortened V by 0 bases and J by 3 bases, and 11 bases separated the two germline ends. This CDR3 is 15 amino acids long. CDR1 is KGHPV, CDR2 FQNQEV, per germline (reference sequence). The covered CDR3 bases are TGTGCCAGCAGTCTGTCGGGGGGGCGAGACTCCGACTACACC. Amino acids: CASSLSGGRDSDYT. The entire CDR3 sequence reads CASSLSGGRDSDYTF.

To note about this clone: The germline and genes are mouse ones. The CDR3 is cut off 1 residue early in the read; its end comes from the germline J gene. This chain uses TRBV26 with TRBJ2-4; 9 bases are a match to TRBD1. Germline V CDR1 and CDR2: KGHPV, FQNQEV (reference sequence). The trim removed 6 bases at V and 1 base at J, leaving 5 bases unmatched. The CDR3 contains 15 residues. This CDR3 is CASSPGQGGQNTLYF. CDR3 DNA, as far as it was read: TGTGCCAGCAGCCCGGGACAGGGCGGTCAAAACACCTTGTAC.

On this clone itself: Gene names are mouse gene names. Read coverage stops 1 residue before the CDR3 terminus; the germline J gene supplies the remainder. Other DNA sequences of this sample code for an identical CDR3. The chain employs TRBV26 and TRBJ1-6; D uncertain. TRBJ1-6 is recorded as an ORF, its role being uncertain. Germline CDR1 KGHPV, CDR2 FQNQEV (reference sequence). The CDR3 has 14 residues. V was shortened by 4 bases and J by 0 bases, with 4 bases between the two germline ends. The CDR3 protein is CASSQNSYNSPLYF. Partial CDR3 DNA: TGTGCCAGCAGTCAAAATTCCTATAATTCGCCCCTCTAC.

With respect to this clone: Gene names and germline match the mouse. The CDR3 end falls 1 residue outside the read, so it is completed with the germline J gene. The chain is built from TRBV13-2 and TRBJ1-4; D is uncertain. The V gene lost 0 bases and the J gene lost 3 bases, with 6 bases spanning the gap. The CDR3 length is 14 residues. Germline CDR1 and CDR2: NNHNN and SYGAGS (reference sequence). The CDR3 bases that were read are TGTGCCAGCGGTGATGGGGCGGCCAACGAAAGATTATTT. It encodes CASGDGAANERLF. Given in full, the CDR3 is CASGDGAANERLFF.

As concerns this clone: The gene names here belong to mouse. The CDR3 end lies 1 residue beyond the end of the read and is filled in from the germline J gene. This sequence joins TRBV26 and TRBJ2-7; possible D gene TRBD1, 6 bases. V was shortened by 2 bases and J by 7 bases, with 9 bases between the two germline ends. Per the germline V gene, CDR1 is KGHPV and CDR2 is FQNQEV (reference sequence). The CDR3 covers 12 residues. CDR3 region: CASSLDRREQYF. CDR3 bases read: TGTGCCAGCAGTCTGGACAGGCGGGAACAGTAC. Filled out from reference TRBV26 and TRBJ2-7, the complete variable domain reads NSKVIQTPRYLVKGQGQKAKMRCIPEKGHPVVFWYQQNKNNEFKFLINFQNQEVLQQIDMTEKRFSAECPSNSPCSLEIQSSEAGDSALYLCASSLDRREQYFGPGTRLTVL.

Notes on this clone: Germline and genes: mouse. The read gets to within 1 residue of the CDR3 end, and the germline J gene fills in the rest. This chain joins TRBV26 and TRBJ2-2; 8 bases line up with TRBD1. Germline values: CDR1 KGHPV, CDR2 FQNQEV (reference sequence). This CDR3 has 15 residues. Trimming took 4 bases from V and 4 from J; bases not matched to a gene: 5. The sequenced CDR3 bases are TGTGCCAGCAGTCCCTGGACAGGGATCACCGGGCAGCTCTAC. Amino acids: CASSPWTGITGQLY. The CDR3 as a whole reads CASSPWTGITGQLYF.

With regard to this clone: Gene names refer to mouse genes. Sequencing ends 1 residue short of the CDR3 end; the germline J gene provides the rest. This chain connects TRBV5 to TRBJ2-4; D might be TRBD1 (5 bases). This CDR3 is 15 amino acids long. CDR1 LGHNA and CDR2 YNLKQL come from the germline V gene (reference sequence). The ends were cut back, 1 base at V and 0 bases at J, with 8 bases in the middle. CDR3 sequence: CASSQGTTSQNTLYF. CDR3 DNA (partial): TGTGCCAGCAGCCAAGGGACAACTAGTCAAAACACCTTGTAC.

For this clone: Each gene name is a mouse one. From the germline J gene comes the end of the CDR3, since the read stops 1 residue before it. The V gene is TRBV13-1, the J gene TRBJ2-3; D is uncertain. Germline CDR1 is NSHNY and CDR2 is SYGAGN. The V gene lost 2 bases and the J gene lost 0 bases, with 1 base spanning the gap. This CDR3 is 12 amino acids long. The CDR3 region is CASSDSAETLYF. The DNA read from the CDR3 is TGTGCCAGCAGTGACAGTGCAGAAACGCTGTAT.

For this clone: Gene labels here are mouse ones. The sequenced fragment ends 1 residue before the CDR3 boundary, so the rest is inferred from the germline J gene. The chain combines TRBV16 with TRBJ2-4, with 10 bases identical to TRBD2. This CDR3 comprises 14 residues. Losses at the gene ends were 1 base for V and 7 bases for J; bases not matched to a gene: 2. Germline CDR1 and CDR2: SGHSA and FRNQAP. The DNA read from the CDR3 is TGTGCAAGCAGCTTAGCTGGGGGGGCGCACACCTTGTAC. Translated: CASSLAGGAHTLY. The entire CDR3 protein reads CASSLAGGAHTLYF. Combining the CDR3 with reference TRBV16 and TRBJ2-4 gives the whole variable domain NAGVIQTPRHKVTGKGQEATLWCEPISGHSAVFWYRQTIVQGLEFLTYFRNQAPIDDSGMPKERFSAQMPNQSHSTLKIQSTQPQDSAVYLCASSLAGGAHTLYFGAGTRLSVL.

Relative to its sample, this clone is medium-sized. Gene names are mouse gene names. The read terminates 1 residue before the CDR3 end, so the remaining end is supplied by the germline J gene. The chain couples TRBV3 to TRBJ1-1; D is ambiguous. CDR3 length equals 13 residues. Between the trimmed V and J ends, which lost 2 bases and 0 bases, there was a span of 4 bases. Germline-derived CDR1 and CDR2 are SNHLY and FYNGKV (reference sequence). The CDR3 loop is CASSLQQNTEVFF. Partial CDR3 DNA: TGTGCCAGCAGCTTACAACAGAACACAGAAGTCTTC.

This clone was found a few times. Gene names and germline refer to mouse. The CDR3 end lies 1 residue beyond the end of the read and is filled in from the germline J gene. This rearrangement joins TRBV26 to TRBJ1-6; D is unclear. TRBJ1-6 is given ORF status, its function remaining uncertain. Germline CDR1 and CDR2: KGHPV and FQNQEV (reference sequence). V lost 4 bases and J lost 0, with 10 bases in between. The CDR3 has 16 amino acids. The sequenced CDR3 bases are TGTGCCAGCAGTCGAGTCCAGTCTTCCTATAATTCGCCCCTCTAC. Amino acids: CASSRVQSSYNSPLY. The CDR3 in its entirety is CASSRVQSSYNSPLYF.

As to this clone: Gene and germline names: mouse. The read ends 1 residue shy of where the CDR3 ends; the end is completed using the germline J gene. The V and J genes are TRBV26 and TRBJ1-2; 7 bases agree with TRBD1. CDR1 and CDR2 (germline): KGHPV, FQNQEV (reference sequence). Unmatched junction bases numbered 2, after V lost 7 bases and J lost 3 bases. This CDR3 has 12 amino acids. CDR3 sequence reads: CASTRGDSDYTF. Incomplete CDR3 DNA: TGTGCCAGCACCAGGGGGGACTCCGACTACACC.

Only a few counts were recorded for this clone. The genes are named according to mouse. The CDR3 protein is CGAREGQGDSDYTF. The CDR3 bases that were read are TGTGGTGCTAGGGAGGGACAGGGGGACTCCGACTACACC. The rearrangement uses TRBV20 and TRBJ1-2, with 11 bases matching TRBD1. From the germline J gene comes the end of the CDR3, since the read stops 1 residue before it. CDR1 and CDR2 from the germline V gene are GFQATS and STVNSAI. The CDR3 runs 14 residues. J gave up 3 bases and V 0 bases, and 0 bases lay outside the gene matches.